This passage covers 24 T cell receptor beta chains from one sample sequenced in a study of shared clonotypes between healthy human individuals. Sequencing was performed with immunoSEQ multiplex PCR; in TCRdb, only in-frame clones are kept and a portion is missing. The table lists hundreds of thousands of clones, approximately 97% of them singletons, with 0.055% to 0.07% in the top ten. Sequencing was done on a sample of naive CD4+ T cells sorted from blood. Subset here: CD45RA+ positively selected. The source is a woman between 25 and 40 years old in good health.

This clone was seen once. This chain connects TRBV11-2 to TRBJ1-2; 7 nucleotides line up with TRBD1. V gave up 5 bases and J gave up 0 bases; unmatched junction bases: 12. Per germline, CDR1 SGHAT and CDR2 FQNNGV. The CDR3 covers 17 residues. The CDR3 protein is CASSQGGRDQTNYGYTF. The CDR3 DNA is TGTGCCAGCAGCCAGGGGGGCAGGGACCAAACTAACTATGGCTACACCTTC.

The chain carries TRBV27 and TRBJ1-1, with TRBD1 identical over 7 bases. The CDR3 loop spans 13 amino acids. Trimming cost V 4 bases and J 5 bases; bases outside gene matches: 4. Germline-derived CDR1 and CDR2 are MNHEY and SMNVEV (reference sequence). CDR3 sequence: CASSSGGITEAFF. Here the CDR3 DNA reads TGTGCCAGCAGTTCAGGGGGGATAACTGAAGCTTTCTTT.

This chain uses TRBV7-9 with TRBJ2-3, with D perhaps TRBD2 (6 bases). V lost 3 bases to trimming and J lost 0 bases, with 13 bases between them. The CDR3 has 16 amino acids. Germline CDR1 and CDR2: SEHNR and FQNEAQ (reference sequence). Here the CDR3 DNA reads TGTGCCAGCAGCTTCTTTAGCGGAAGTAGCACAGATACGCAGTATTTT. Amino acids: CASSFFSGSSTDTQYF.

This clone has only a few counts. The chain combines TRBV27 with TRBJ1-2; D unresolved. In germline, CDR1 is MNHEY, CDR2 SMNVEV (reference sequence). The CDR3 length is 13 residues. Trimming removed 5 bases at V and 2 bases at J, with 9 bases between. Here the CDR3 DNA reads TGTGCCAGCAGTCCTACAAGGAACTATGGCTACACCTTC. Translation gives CASSPTRNYGYTF.

The rearrangement links TRBV6-1 to TRBJ1-2, with 9 bases fitting TRBD1. V trimming: 2 bases; J trimming: 8 bases; junction bases outside the gene matches: 6. This CDR3 spans 14 amino acids. Germline V gene lookup returns CDR1 MNHNS and CDR2 SASEGT. In nucleotides, the CDR3 is TGTGCCAGCAGTGAACTGGACAGGGGTAGGGGCTACACCTTC. Its translation is CASSELDRGRGYTF.

The V and J genes are TRBV19 and TRBJ2-5, with D tentatively TRBD1 (6 bases). CDR3 length: 13 amino acids. The V gene lost 7 bases and the J gene lost 2 bases, with 11 bases spanning the gap. Per germline, CDR1 LNHDA and CDR2 SQIVND (reference sequence). CDR3 region: CASTDRRQETQYF. For the CDR3, the DNA is TGTGCCAGTACTGACAGGCGACAAGAGACCCAGTACTTC.

This chain uses TRBV7-9 with TRBJ2-2, with TRBD1 matching 7 bases. V was pared by 5 bases and J by 4 bases, with 7 bases of the junction left unmatched. CDR3 size: 15 residues. CDR1 is SEHNR, CDR2 FQNEAQ, per germline (reference sequence). The CDR3 protein is CASSLVRDSTGELFF. The CDR3 DNA follows: TGTGCCAGCAGCCTCGTCCGGGACAGCACCGGGGAGCTGTTTTTT.

This rearrangement joins TRBV9 to TRBJ2-5; D may be TRBD1 (5 bases). The V and J ends lost 3 bases and 2 bases respectively, with 8 bases between them. This CDR3 is 13 amino acids long. The germline CDR1 and CDR2 sequences are SGDLS and YYNGEE. The CDR3 bases are TGTGCCAGCAGCGCCGACAGACAAGAGACCCAGTACTTC. As protein: CASSADRQETQYF.

The count of this clone is one. The gene calls are TRBV28 and TRBJ2-5, with TRBD2 matching over 10 bases. V gave up 2 bases and J gave up 5 bases; unmatched junction bases: 5. CDR3 length equals 15 residues. Germline V gives CDR1 MDHEN, CDR2 SYDVKM. The CDR3 region is CASSLRLAGVETQYF. The CDR3 DNA is TGTGCCAGCAGTTTACGCCTAGCGGGAGTGGAGACCCAGTACTTC.

This clone has just one count. The V call is TRBV19, the J call TRBJ2-7; 12 positions agree with TRBD1. The CDR3 totals 14 residues. V shed 5 bases and J 6 bases; nucleotides not matched to a gene: 5. The germline V gene has CDR1 LNHDA and CDR2 SQIVND (reference sequence). CDR3 in DNA: TGTGCCAGTAGTGAGCCGGGACAGGGGGCCGAGCAGTACTTC. It codes for CASSEPGQGAEQYF.

The CDR3 sequence: CASSSTGFQPQHF. CDR3 sequence (DNA): TGTGCCAGTAGTTCGACAGGGTTCCAGCCCCAGCATTTT. The chain has TRBV19 and TRBJ1-5; 7 bases are shared with TRBD1. Germline V gene sequence: CDR1 LNHDA, CDR2 SQIVND (reference sequence). The trim removed 5 bases at V and 7 bases at J, leaving 5 bases unmatched. CDR3 length equals 13 residues. Variable domain in full (rest from reference TRBV19 and TRBJ1-5): DGGITQSPKYLFRKEGQNVTLSCEQNLNHDAMYWYRQDPGQGLRLIYYSQIVNDFQKGDIAEGYSVSREKKESFPLTVTSAQKNPTAFYLCASSSTGFQPQHFGDGTRLSIL.

This chain links TRBV7-8 with TRBJ1-2; D is uncertain. CDR1 and CDR2 (germline): SGHVS, FQNEAQ. The CDR3 is 14 amino acids. V lost 2 bases to trimming and J lost 0 bases, with 7 bases between them. The CDR3 DNA follows: TGTGCCAGCAGCTTAAATGTCGCTAACTATGGCTACACCTTC. It codes for CASSLNVANYGYTF.

The chain combines TRBV18 with TRBJ1-1; D unresolved. The ends were cut back, 2 bases at V and 3 bases at J, with 4 bases in the middle. CDR1 and CDR2 (germline): KGHSH, LQKENI. The CDR3 runs 12 residues. Here the CDR3 DNA reads TGTGCCAGCTCACCAATTGACACTGAAGCTTTCTTT. It is translated as CASSPIDTEAFF. The entire variable domain, with the rest obtained from reference TRBV18 and TRBJ1-1, is as follows: NAGVMQNPRHLVRRRGQEARLRCSPMKGHSHVYWYRQLPEEGLKFMVYLQKENIIDESGMPKERFSAEFPKEGPSILRIQQVVRGDSAAYFCASSPIDTEAFFGQGTRLTVV.

The rearrangement joins TRBV6-1 to TRBJ2-7; 9 bases are shared with TRBD2. Germline assignment: CDR1 MNHNS and CDR2 SASEGT. J lost 2 bases, V lost 2 bases, and 4 bases had no gene match. CDR3 length: 15 amino acids. CDR3 amino acids: CASSESAGGTYEQYF. The CDR3 DNA is TGTGCCAGCAGTGAATCCGCGGGAGGGACCTACGAGCAGTACTTC.

The chain has TRBV11-2 and TRBJ2-1, with D perhaps matching TRBD2 (5 bases). Germline-derived CDR1 and CDR2 are SGHAT and FQNNGV. The CDR3 is made up of 13 amino acids. The V gene lost 1 base and the J gene lost 8 bases, with 9 bases spanning the gap. The CDR3 DNA sequence: TGTGCCAGCAGCTTAGTATCTAGCCATGAGCAGTTCTTC. Its protein is CASSLVSSHEQFF.

The V call is TRBV19, the J call TRBJ2-6; 7 bases fit TRBD2. The CDR3 sequence is 16 residues long. Germline V gives CDR1 LNHDA, CDR2 SQIVND (reference sequence). The V gene end was trimmed by 1 base and the J gene end by 0 bases; junction bases not matched to a gene: 0. CDR3 nucleotides: TGTGCCAGTAGTATAGCGGGGGGCTCTGGGGCCAACGTCCTGACTTTC. Amino acid sequence: CASSIAGGSGANVLTF.

The V gene is TRBV28, the J gene TRBJ1-1; the D is unclear. V lost 5 bases, J lost 5 bases, and 15 bases lay in between. The CDR3 is made up of 14 amino acids. The germline V gene has CDR1 MDHEN and CDR2 SYDVKM. CDR3 bases: TGTGCCAGCAGTCTCGCGGGGTTCGGGACTGAAGCTTTCTTT. Translating it yields CASSLAGFGTEAFF.

The chain joins TRBV5-1 to TRBJ2-5, with a weak D call TRBD1 (6 bases). TRBJ2-7 matches the DNA end more closely, so the J call is doubtful. CDR3 size: 15 residues. Germline V gives CDR1 SGHRS, CDR2 YFSETQ. DNA for the CDR3: TGCGCCAGCAGCCCCCTGGACAGAACCCCCTACGAGCAGTACTTC. Its protein is CASSPLDRTPYEQYF.

The chain carries TRBV9 and TRBJ2-2; D may correspond to TRBD1 or TRBD2 (6 bases each). The V gene's germline CDR1 is SGDLS and CDR2 YYNGEE. V lost 0 bases to trimming and J lost 5 bases, with 14 bases between them. The CDR3 loop spans 16 amino acids. The CDR3 DNA reads TGTGCCAGCAGCGTAGTCGGGGGCGCTTTAACCGGGGAGCTGTTTTTT. It codes for CASSVVGGALTGELFF.

This clone was picked up one time. The chain links TRBV5-4 to TRBJ2-1, with 8 bases that match TRBD2. Germline CDR1 reads SGHNT; CDR2 reads YYREEE (reference sequence). The V segment lost 2 bases and the J segment 4 bases; nucleotides outside the gene matches: 5. CDR3 size: 15 residues. The CDR3 reads CASSLGLAGYNEQFF. As DNA, the CDR3 is TGTGCCAGCAGCTTAGGACTAGCTGGTTACAATGAGCAGTTCTTC.

This chain joins TRBV30 and TRBJ1-2; the match to TRBD1 covers 9 bases. Germline CDR1 reads GTSNPN; CDR2 reads SVGIG (reference sequence). CDR3 length: 16 amino acids. V lost 3 bases to trimming and J lost 2 bases; unmatched junction nucleotides: 10. The CDR3 sequence is CAWRDLGQGPNYGYTF. Written as DNA, the CDR3 is TGTGCCTGGAGAGACCTCGGACAGGGGCCCAACTATGGCTACACCTTC.

To note about this clone: Other DNA sequences in this sample translate to the same CDR3. The V gene is TRBV29-1, the J gene TRBJ2-3; D is uncertain. Deletions cut 7 bases from V and 1 base from J, with 3 bases between. The CDR3 length is 10 residues. Germline V lookup: CDR1 SQVTM, CDR2 ANQGSEA. The CDR3 reads CSGGTDTQYF. Here the CDR3 DNA reads TGCAGCGGCGGCACAGATACGCAGTATTTT.

This clone was picked up one time. This sequence joins TRBV4-1 and TRBJ2-1, with 8 positions matching TRBD2. Germline values: CDR1 MGHRA, CDR2 YSYEKL. The CDR3 is 16 amino acids. The V segment lost 3 bases and the J segment 4 bases; nucleotides outside the gene matches: 8. The CDR3 DNA reads as TGCGCCAGCAGCCAGGCCGGGACTAGGAGTTACAATGAGCAGTTCTTC. Protein sequence: CASSQAGTRSYNEQFF.

V usage is TRBV19 and J usage is TRBJ2-7, with D unclear. Trimming stripped 4 bases from V and 2 bases from J, with 9 bases between. This CDR3 has 13 amino acids. Looked up from germline, CDR1 is LNHDA and CDR2 is SQIVND (reference sequence). CDR3 DNA: TGTGCCAGTAGTAGTGACCCCACCTACGAGCAGTACTTC. This codes for CASSSDPTYEQYF. Using reference TRBV19 and TRBJ2-7 for the parts outside the CDR3, the full variable domain is DGGITQSPKYLFRKEGQNVTLSCEQNLNHDAMYWYRQDPGQGLRLIYYSQIVNDFQKGDIAEGYSVSREKKESFPLTVTSAQKNPTAFYLCASSSDPTYEQYFGPGTRLTVT.